This TCR beta chain stems from a study of Ad26.COV2.S vaccination and SARS-CoV-2 variants. Study as a whole: Donor was in the COV1001 Ad26.COV2.S trial arm.

The CDR3 length is 14 residues. Trimming removed 8 bases from V and 4 bases from J, with 18 bases in between. Only in-frame clones appear in the TCRdb table, and some are missing; sequencing was by immunoSEQ multiplex PCR. The data show 510,000 or so clones, about 83% seen once. Treatment specified: over 15 received Ad26.COV2.S at low or high dose, single or two shots; about 5 received placebo; per-sample allocation not given. Sampling took place 63 days after the first vaccine or placebo injection. An Ad26 vector expressing Wuhan-strain SARS-CoV-2 spike constituted the vaccine. This receptor was obtained from a person between 18 and 60 years old who received the Ad26.COV2.S COVID-19 vaccine or a placebo. The sample was peripheral blood, taken in a trial of Ad26.COV2.S vaccine versus placebo. J is TRBJ2-7 and V is TRBV23-1; D may be TRBD1 (7 bases). TRBV23-1 is flagged as an ORF with uncertain function. CDR3 sequence reads: CASGWGDRLYEQYF. DNA for the CDR3: TGCGCCAGCGGTTGGGGGGACAGATTATACGAGCAGTACTTC.